This TCR beta chain is from a study of CD4+ T cells in melanoma. General study results and limits: CD8+ T cell, macrophage and B cell function reportedly correlated with neoantigen-specific CD4+ T cells. Neoantigen-specific CD4+ T cells in melanoma reportedly had diverse differentiation states.

Germline V lookup: CDR1 SQVTM, CDR2 ANQGSEA. The CDR3 totals 13 residues. As to this clone: Its specificity is unknown.

Clones were read by immunoSEQ multiplex PCR, and TCRdb kept only the in-frame ones, dropping some. The sample holds approximately 19,000 clones, roughly 73% seen once. The receptor's source is a human donor with melanoma. The chain is built from TRBV29-1 and TRBJ2-5; no reliable D call. Near its end, the DNA agrees better with TRBJ2-7, so the J call may be wrong. The CDR3 spells CSGLQASSYEQYF. The CDR3 nucleotides are TGCAGCGGGTTGCAAGCCAGCTCCTACGAGCAGTACTTC.